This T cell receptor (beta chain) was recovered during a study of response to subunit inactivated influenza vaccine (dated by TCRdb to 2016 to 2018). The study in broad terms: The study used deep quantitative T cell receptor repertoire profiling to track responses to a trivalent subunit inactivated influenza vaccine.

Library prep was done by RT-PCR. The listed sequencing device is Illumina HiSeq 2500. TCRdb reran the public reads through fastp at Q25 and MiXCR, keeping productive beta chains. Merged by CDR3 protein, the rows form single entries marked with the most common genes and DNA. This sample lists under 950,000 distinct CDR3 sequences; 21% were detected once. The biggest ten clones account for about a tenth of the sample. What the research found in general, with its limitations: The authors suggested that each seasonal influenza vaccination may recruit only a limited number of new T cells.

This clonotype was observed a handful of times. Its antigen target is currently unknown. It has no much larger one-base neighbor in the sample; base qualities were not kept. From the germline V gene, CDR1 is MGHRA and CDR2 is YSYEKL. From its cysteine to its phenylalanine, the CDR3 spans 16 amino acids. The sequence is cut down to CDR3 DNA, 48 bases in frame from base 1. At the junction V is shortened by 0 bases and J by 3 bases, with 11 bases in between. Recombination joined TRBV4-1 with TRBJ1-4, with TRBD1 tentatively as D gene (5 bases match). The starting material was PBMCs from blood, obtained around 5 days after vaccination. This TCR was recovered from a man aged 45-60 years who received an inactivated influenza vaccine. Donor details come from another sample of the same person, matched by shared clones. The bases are TGCGCCAGCAGCCAAGATTGGGGGGGTGCTAATGAAAAACTGTTTTTT. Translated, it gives CASSQDWGGANEKLFF.